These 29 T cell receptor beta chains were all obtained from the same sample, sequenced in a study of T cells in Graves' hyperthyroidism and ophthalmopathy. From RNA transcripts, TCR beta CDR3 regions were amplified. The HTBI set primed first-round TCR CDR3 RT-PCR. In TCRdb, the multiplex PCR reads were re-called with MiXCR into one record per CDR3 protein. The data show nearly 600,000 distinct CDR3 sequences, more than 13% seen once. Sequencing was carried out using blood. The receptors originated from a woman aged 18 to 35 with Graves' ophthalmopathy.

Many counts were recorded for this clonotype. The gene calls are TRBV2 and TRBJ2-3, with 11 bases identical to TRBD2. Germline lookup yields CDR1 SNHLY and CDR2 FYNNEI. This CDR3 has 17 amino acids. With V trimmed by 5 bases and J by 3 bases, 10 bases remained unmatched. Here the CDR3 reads CASSPGTSGVGTDTQYF. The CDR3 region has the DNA TGTGCCAGCAGTCCCGGGACTAGCGGAGTTGGTACAGATACGCAGTATTTT.

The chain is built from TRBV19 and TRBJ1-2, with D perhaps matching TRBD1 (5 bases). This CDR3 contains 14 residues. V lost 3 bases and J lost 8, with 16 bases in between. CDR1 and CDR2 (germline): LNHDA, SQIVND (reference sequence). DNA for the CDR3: TGTGCCAGTAGTATTGGGGGGGATCCTCGCGGCTACACCTTC. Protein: CASSIGGDPRGYTF.

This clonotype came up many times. The CDR3 sequence is CASSPTLDGFEQYF. In DNA form, the CDR3 reads TGTGCCAGCTCACCAACCTTAGATGGATTCGAGCAGTACTTC. V and J are TRBV18 and TRBJ2-7; unclear D gene. In germline, CDR1 is KGHSH, CDR2 LQKENI. V was trimmed by 2 bases and J by 6 bases, leaving 14 bases between them. This CDR3 region has 14 residues.

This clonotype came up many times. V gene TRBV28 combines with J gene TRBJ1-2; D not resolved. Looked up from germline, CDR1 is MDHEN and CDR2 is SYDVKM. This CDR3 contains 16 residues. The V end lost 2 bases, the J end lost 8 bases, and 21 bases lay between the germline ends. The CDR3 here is CASSLASRASWEGYTF. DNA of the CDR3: TGTGCCAGCAGTTTAGCGAGCAGAGCTTCGTGGGAGGGCTACACCTTC.

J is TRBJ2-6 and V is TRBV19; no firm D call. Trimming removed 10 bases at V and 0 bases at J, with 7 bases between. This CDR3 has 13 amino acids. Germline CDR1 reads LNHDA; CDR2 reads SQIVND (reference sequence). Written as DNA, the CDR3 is TGTGCCATCCCAGCCTCTGGGGCCAACGTCCTGACTTTC. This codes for CAIPASGANVLTF.

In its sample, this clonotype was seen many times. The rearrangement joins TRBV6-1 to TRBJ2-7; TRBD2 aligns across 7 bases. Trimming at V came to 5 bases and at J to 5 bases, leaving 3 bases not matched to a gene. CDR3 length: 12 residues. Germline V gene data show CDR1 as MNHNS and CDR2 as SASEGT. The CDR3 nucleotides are TGTGCCAGCAGTTGGGGGGGGGACGAGCAGTACTTC. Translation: CASSWGGDEQYF.

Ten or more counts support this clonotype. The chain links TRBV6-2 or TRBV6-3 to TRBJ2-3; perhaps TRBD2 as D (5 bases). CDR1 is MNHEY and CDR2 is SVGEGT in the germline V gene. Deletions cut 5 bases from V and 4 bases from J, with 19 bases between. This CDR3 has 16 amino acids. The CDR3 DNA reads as TGTGCCAGCAGTCCACCGGTGGGAGTGAAATCAGATACGCAGTATTTT. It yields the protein CASSPPVGVKSDTQYF.

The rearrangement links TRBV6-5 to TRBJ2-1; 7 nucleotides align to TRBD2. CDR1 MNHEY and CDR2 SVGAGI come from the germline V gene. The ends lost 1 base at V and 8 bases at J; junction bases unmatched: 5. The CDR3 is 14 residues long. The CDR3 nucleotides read TGTGCCAGCAGTTACTGGACTAGTATGGATGAGCAGTTCTTC. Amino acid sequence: CASSYWTSMDEQFF.

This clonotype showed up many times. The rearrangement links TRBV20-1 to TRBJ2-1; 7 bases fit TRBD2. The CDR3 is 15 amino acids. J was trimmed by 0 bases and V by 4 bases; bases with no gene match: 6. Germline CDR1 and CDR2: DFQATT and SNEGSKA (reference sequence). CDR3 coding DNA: TGCAGTGCTACCCGACTAGCTAGCTCCTACAATGAGCAGTTCTTC. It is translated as CSATRLASSYNEQFF.

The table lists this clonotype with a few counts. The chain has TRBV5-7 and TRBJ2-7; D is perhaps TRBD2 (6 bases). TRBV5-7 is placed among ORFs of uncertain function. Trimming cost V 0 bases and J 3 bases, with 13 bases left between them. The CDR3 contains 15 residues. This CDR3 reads CASSLDNGRDYEQYF. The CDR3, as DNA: TGTGCCAGCAGCTTGGATAACGGGAGAGACTACGAGCAGTACTTC.

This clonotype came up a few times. CDR3 in amino acids: CASSQVTRGFNEKLFF. In DNA form, the CDR3 reads TGTGCCAGCAGCCAAGTAACTAGGGGTTTTAATGAAAAACTGTTTTTT. V gene TRBV14 combines with J gene TRBJ1-4, with TRBD1 as a possible D gene (5 bases). The CDR3 is 16 amino acids. Germline-derived CDR1 and CDR2 are SGHDN and FVKESK. Trimming left V 1 base short and J 4 bases short, with 13 bases between.

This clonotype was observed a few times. CDR3 residues: CASRQDSGTNQPQHF. The CDR3 DNA follows: TGTGCCAGCAGACAAGATTCAGGTACGAATCAGCCCCAGCATTTT. The chain is built from TRBV2 and TRBJ1-5; unclear D gene. Germline values: CDR1 SNHLY, CDR2 FYNNEI. V shed 6 bases and J shed 4 bases, with 16 bases lying between them. The CDR3 spans 15 residues.

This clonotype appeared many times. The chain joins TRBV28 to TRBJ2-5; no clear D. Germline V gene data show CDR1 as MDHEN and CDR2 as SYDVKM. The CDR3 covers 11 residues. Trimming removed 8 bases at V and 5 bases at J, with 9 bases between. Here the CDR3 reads CASQAPETQYF. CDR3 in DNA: TGTGCCAGCCAGGCCCCCGAGACCCAGTACTTC.

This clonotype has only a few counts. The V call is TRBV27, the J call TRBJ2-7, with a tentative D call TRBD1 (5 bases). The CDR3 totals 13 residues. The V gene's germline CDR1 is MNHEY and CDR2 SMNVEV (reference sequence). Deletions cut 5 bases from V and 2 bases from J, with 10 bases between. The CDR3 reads CASSRIGAYEQYF. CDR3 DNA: TGTGCCAGCAGTAGAATAGGGGCCTACGAGCAGTACTTC.

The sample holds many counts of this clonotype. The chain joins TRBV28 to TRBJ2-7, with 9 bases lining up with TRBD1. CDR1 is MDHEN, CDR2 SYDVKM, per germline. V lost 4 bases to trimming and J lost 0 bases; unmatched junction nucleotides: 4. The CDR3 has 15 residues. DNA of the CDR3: TGTGCCAGCAGTTCGGACAGGGGTGTCTCCTACGAGCAGTACTTC. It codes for CASSSDRGVSYEQYF.

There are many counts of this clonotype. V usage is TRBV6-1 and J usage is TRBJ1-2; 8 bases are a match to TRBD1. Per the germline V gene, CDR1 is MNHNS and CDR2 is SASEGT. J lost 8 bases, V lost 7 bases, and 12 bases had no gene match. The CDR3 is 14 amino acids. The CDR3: CASTQTGELEGYTF. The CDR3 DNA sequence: TGTGCCAGCACTCAGACAGGGGAATTAGAAGGCTACACCTTC.

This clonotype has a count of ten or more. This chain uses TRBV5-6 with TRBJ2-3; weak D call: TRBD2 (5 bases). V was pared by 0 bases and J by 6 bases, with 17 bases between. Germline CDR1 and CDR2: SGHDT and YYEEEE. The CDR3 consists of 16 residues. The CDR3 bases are TGTGCCAGCAGCTTGGATCCTTATCTATCGGGGGATACGCAGTATTTT. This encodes CASSLDPYLSGDTQYF.

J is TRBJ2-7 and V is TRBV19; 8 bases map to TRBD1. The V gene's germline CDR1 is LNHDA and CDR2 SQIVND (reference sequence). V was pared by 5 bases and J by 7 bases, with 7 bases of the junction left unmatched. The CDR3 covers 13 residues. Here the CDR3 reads CASSYQGAGEQYF. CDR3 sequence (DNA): TGTGCCAGTAGTTATCAGGGGGCGGGGGAGCAGTACTTC. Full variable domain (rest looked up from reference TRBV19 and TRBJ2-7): DGGITQSPKYLFRKEGQNVTLSCEQNLNHDAMYWYRQDPGQGLRLIYYSQIVNDFQKGDIAEGYSVSREKKESFPLTVTSAQKNPTAFYLCASSYQGAGEQYFGPGTRLTVT.

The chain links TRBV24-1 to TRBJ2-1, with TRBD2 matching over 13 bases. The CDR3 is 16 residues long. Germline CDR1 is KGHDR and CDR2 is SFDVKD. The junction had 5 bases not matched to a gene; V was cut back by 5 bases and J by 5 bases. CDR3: CATSGRTSGSDNEQFF. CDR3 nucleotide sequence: TGTGCCACCAGTGGGAGGACTAGCGGGAGTGACAATGAGCAGTTCTTC.

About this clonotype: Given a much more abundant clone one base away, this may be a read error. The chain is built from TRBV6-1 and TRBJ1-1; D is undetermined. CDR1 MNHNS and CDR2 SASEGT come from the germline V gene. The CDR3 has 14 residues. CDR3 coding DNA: TGTGCCGGCAGTGAATCGTGGGCTAACACTGAAGCTTTCTTT. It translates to CAGSESWANTEAFF.

CDR3 nucleotide sequence: TGCGCCAGCAGCCAGGTGGGACTAGCGATCGGGGAGCTGTTTTTT. Translating gives CASSQVGLAIGELFF. The chain joins TRBV4-1 to TRBJ2-2, with TRBD2 identical over 10 bases. V was clipped by 3 bases and J by 7 bases; unmatched bases: 5. This CDR3 contains 15 residues. Germline-derived CDR1 and CDR2 are MGHRA and YSYEKL.

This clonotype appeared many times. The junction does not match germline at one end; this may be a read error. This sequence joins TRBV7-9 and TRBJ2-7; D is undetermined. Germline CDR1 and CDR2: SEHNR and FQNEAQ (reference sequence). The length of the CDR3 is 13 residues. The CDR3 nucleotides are TGTGCCAGCAGATTAGACGCGTCCTACGAGCAGTACTTC. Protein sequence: CASRLDASYEQYF. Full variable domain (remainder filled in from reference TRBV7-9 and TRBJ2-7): DTGVSQNPRHKITKRGQNVTFRCDPISEHNRLYWYRQTLGQGPEFLTYFQNEAQLEKSRLLSDRFSAERPKGSFSTLEIQRTEQGDSAMYLCASRLDASYEQYFGPGTRLTVT.

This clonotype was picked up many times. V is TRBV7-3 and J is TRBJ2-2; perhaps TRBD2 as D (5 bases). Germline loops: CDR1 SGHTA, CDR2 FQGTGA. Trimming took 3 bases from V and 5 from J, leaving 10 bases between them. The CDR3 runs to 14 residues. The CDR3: CASSLRARTGELFF. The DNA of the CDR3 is TGTGCCAGCAGCTTGAGGGCGAGGACCGGGGAGCTGTTTTTT. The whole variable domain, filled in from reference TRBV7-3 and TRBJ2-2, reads GAGVSQTPSNKVTEKGKYVELRCDPISGHTALYWYRQSLGQGPEFLIYFQGTGAADDSGLPNDRFFAVRPEGSVSTLKIQRTERGDSAVYLCASSLRARTGELFFGEGSRLTVL.

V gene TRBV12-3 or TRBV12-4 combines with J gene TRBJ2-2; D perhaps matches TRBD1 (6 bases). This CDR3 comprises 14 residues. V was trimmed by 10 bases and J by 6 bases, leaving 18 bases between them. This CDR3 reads CATKTGMGPGELFF. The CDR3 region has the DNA TGTGCCACAAAAACAGGGATGGGACCCGGGGAGCTGTTTTTT.

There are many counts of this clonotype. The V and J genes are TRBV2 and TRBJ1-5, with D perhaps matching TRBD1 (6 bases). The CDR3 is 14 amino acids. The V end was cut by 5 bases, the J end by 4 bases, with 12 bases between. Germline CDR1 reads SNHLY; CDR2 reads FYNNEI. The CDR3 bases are TGTGCCAGCAGTCTCGGGACAACTAATCAGCCCCAGCATTTT. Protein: CASSLGTTNQPQHF.

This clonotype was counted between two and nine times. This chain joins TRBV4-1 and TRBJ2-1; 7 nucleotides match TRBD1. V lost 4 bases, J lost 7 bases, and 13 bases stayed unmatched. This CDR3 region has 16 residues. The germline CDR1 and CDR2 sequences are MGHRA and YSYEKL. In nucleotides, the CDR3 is TGCGCCAGCAGCCCATACACAGGGGAAGATGGGAATGAGCAGTTCTTC. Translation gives CASSPYTGEDGNEQFF.

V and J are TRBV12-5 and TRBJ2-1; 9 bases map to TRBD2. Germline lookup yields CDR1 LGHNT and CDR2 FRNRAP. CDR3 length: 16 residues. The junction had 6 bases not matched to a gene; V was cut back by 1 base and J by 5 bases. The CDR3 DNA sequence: TGTGCTAGTGGTTTGGCCAGCGGGAGGAGTAACAATGAGCAGTTCTTC. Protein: CASGLASGRSNNEQFF.

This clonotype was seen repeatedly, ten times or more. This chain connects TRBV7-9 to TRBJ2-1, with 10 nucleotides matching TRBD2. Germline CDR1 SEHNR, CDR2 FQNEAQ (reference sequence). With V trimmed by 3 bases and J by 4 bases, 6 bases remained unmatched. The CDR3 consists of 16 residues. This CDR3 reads CASSFSGTSVYNEQFF. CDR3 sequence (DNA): TGTGCCAGCAGCTTTTCCGGGACTAGCGTTTACAATGAGCAGTTCTTC.

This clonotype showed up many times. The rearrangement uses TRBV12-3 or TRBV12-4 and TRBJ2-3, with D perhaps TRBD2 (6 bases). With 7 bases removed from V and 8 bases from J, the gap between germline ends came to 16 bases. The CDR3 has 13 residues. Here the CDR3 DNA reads TGTGCCAGCACTATTGGGACTCCCGCTACGCAGTATTTT. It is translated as CASTIGTPATQYF.